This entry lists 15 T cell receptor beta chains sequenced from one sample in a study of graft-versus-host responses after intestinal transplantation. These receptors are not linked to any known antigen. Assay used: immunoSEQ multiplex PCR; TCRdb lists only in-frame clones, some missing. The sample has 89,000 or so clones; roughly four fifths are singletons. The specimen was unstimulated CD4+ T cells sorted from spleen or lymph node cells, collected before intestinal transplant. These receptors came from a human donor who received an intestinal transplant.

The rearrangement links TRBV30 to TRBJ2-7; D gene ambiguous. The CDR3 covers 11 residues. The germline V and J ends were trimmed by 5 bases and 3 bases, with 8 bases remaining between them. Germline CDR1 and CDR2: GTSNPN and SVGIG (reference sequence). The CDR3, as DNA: TGTGCCTGGGGAGAGATCTACGAGCAGTACTTC. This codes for CAWGEIYEQYF.

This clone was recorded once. DNA for the CDR3: TGTGCCAGCAGCCCCTTAGCGGAAGCCACATACAATGAGCAGTTCTTC. This encodes CASSPLAEATYNEQFF. The chain combines TRBV7-2 with TRBJ2-1; D possibly corresponds to TRBD2 (6 bases). Germline loops: CDR1 SGHTA, CDR2 FQGNSA. The V and J ends lost 5 bases and 4 bases respectively, with 18 bases between them. The length of the CDR3 is 16 residues.

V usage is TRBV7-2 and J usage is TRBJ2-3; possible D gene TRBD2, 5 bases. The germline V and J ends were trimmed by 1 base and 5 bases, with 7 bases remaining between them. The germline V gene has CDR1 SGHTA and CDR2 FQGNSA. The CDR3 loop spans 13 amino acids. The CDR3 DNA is TGTGCCAGCAGCTTAGTGAGGGAAGATACGCAGTATTTT. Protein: CASSLVREDTQYF.

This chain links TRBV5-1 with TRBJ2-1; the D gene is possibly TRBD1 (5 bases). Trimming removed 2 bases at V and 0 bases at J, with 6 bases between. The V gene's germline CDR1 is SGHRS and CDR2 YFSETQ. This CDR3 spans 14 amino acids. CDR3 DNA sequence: TGCGCCAGCAGCTTTGGGGCCTCCTACAATGAGCAGTTCTTC. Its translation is CASSFGASYNEQFF.

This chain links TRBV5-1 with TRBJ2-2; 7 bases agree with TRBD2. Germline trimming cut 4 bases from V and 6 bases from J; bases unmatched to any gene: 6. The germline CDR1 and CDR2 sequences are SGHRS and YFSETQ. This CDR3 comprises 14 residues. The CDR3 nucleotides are TGCGCCAGCAGCAGGTGGGAGGGCCCCGGGGAGCTGTTTTTT. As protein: CASSRWEGPGELFF. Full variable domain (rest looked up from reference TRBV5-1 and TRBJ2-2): KAGVTQTPRYLIKTRGQQVTLSCSPISGHRSVSWYQQTPGQGLQFLFEYFSETQRNKGNFPGRFSGRQFSNSRSEMNVSTLELGDSALYLCASSRWEGPGELFFGEGSRLTVL.

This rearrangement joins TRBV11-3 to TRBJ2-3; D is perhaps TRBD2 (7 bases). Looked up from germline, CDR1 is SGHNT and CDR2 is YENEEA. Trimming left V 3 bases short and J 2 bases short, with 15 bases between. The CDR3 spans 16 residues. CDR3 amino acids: CASSLGGQGFTDTQYF. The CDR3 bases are TGTGCCAGCAGCTTGGGGGGGCAGGGGTTCACAGATACGCAGTATTTT.

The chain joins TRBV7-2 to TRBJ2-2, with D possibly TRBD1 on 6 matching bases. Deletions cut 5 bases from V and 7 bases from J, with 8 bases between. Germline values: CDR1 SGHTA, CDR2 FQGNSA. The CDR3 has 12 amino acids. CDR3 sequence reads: CASSPTGGELFF. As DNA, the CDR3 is TGTGCCAGCAGCCCGACAGGCGGGGAGCTGTTTTTT.

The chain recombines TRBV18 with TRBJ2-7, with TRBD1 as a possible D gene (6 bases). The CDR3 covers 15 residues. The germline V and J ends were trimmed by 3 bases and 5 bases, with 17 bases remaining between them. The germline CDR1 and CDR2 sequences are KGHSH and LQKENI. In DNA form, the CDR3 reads TGTGCCAGCTCACCTGTGGGGGCCCTGGGGGACGAGCAGTACTTC. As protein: CASSPVGALGDEQYF.

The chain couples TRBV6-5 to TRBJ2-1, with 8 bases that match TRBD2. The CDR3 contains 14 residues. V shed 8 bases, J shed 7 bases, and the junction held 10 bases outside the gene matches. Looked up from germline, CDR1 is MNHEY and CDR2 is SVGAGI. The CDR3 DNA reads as TGTGCCAGCCAATCGGGGGGGGGACGGAATGAGCAGTTCTTC. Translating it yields CASQSGGGRNEQFF.

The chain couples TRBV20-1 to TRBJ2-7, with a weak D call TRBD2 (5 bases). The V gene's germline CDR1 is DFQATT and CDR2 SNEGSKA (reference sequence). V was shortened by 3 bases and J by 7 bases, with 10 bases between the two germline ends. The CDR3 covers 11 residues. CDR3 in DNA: TGCAGTGCTAGGACTAATCAAGAGCAGTACTTC. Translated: CSARTNQEQYF.

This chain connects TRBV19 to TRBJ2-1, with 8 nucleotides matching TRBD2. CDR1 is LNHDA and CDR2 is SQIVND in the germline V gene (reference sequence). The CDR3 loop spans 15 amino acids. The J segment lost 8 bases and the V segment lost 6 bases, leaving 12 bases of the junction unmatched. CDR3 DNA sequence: TGTGCCAGTAGCCCCGGGGGGGGACGATGGGATGAGCAGTTCTTC. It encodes CASSPGGGRWDEQFF.

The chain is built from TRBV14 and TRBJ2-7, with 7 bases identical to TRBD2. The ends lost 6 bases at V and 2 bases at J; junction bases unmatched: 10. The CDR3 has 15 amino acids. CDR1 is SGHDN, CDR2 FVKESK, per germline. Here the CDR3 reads CASRTSGVGTYEQYF. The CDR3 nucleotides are TGTGCCAGCAGGACAAGCGGGGTGGGGACCTACGAGCAGTACTTC.

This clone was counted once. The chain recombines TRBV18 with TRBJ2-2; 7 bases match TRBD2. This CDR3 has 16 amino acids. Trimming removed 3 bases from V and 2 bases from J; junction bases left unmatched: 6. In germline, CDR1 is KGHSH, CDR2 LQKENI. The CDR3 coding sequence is TGTGCCAGCTCACCGAATCCAGCGGGAAACACCGGGGAGCTGTTTTTT. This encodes CASSPNPAGNTGELFF.

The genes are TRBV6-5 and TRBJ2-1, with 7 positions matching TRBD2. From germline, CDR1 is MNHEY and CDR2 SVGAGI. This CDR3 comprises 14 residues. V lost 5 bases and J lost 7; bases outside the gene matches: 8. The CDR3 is CASSKGLGKNEQFF. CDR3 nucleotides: TGTGCCAGCAGTAAAGGACTAGGTAAAAATGAGCAGTTCTTC.

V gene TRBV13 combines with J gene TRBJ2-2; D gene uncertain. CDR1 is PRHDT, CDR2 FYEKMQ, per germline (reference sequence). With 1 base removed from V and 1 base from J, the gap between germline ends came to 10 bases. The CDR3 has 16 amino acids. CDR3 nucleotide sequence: TGTGCCAGCAGCTTAGTACCCAGCGTGAACACCGGGGAGCTGTTTTTT. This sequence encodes CASSLVPSVNTGELFF. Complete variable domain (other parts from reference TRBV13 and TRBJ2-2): AAGVIQSPRHLIKEKRETATLKCYPIPRHDTVYWYQQGPGQDPQFLISFYEKMQSDKGSIPDRFSAQQFSDYHSELNMSSLELGDSALYFCASSLVPSVNTGELFFGEGSRLTVL.